One and the same sample provided the 10 T cell receptor beta chains below, sequenced in a study of blood T cell repertoires in COVID-19. Here immunoSEQ multiplex PCR was the method, and the copy in TCRdb shows in-frame clones only, minus some. The sample yields tens of thousands of clones, about 80% seen once. The sample comprised peripheral blood. These receptors were obtained from a woman at least 80 years old with acute or convalescent COVID-19.

The V call is TRBV19, the J call TRBJ2-7; D perhaps matches TRBD2 (6 bases). The CDR3 spans 13 residues. The ends were cut back, 8 bases at V and 3 bases at J, with 14 bases in the middle. CDR1 and CDR2 (germline): LNHDA, SQIVND (reference sequence). The CDR3 reads CASAKDGGYEQYF. The CDR3 DNA sequence: TGTGCCAGTGCTAAGGACGGGGGCTACGAGCAGTACTTC.

The chain has TRBV28 and TRBJ2-7; tentative D call: TRBD1 (7 bases). This CDR3 comprises 13 residues. The V and J ends lost 6 bases and 3 bases respectively, with 12 bases between them. Germline assignment: CDR1 MDHEN and CDR2 SYDVKM. As DNA, the CDR3 is TGTGCCAGCAGACGACAGGGAGGCTACGAGCAGTACTTC. This translates into CASRRQGGYEQYF.

This chain connects TRBV7-7 to TRBJ2-2; 7 bases are a match to TRBD1. Trimming at V came to 1 base and at J to 4 bases, leaving 6 bases not matched to a gene. The CDR3 is 16 residues long. Germline V gene sequence: CDR1 SSHAT, CDR2 FNYEAQ (reference sequence). The CDR3 region has the DNA TGTGCCAGCAGCTTAGTCCCACAGGGGAGCACCGGGGAGCTGTTTTTT. Its translation: CASSLVPQGSTGELFF.

V and J are TRBV6-5 and TRBJ2-2, with D maybe TRBD2 (5 bases). Trimming took 10 bases from V and 0 from J, leaving 12 bases between them. The CDR3 loop spans 14 amino acids. Germline CDR1 is MNHEY and CDR2 is SVGAGI. Here the CDR3 reads CATRTATNTGELFF. DNA for the CDR3: TGTGCCACCAGGACTGCCACGAACACCGGGGAGCTGTTTTTT.

V gene TRBV24-1 combines with J gene TRBJ2-7; 12 bases match TRBD1. CDR1 and CDR2 from the germline V gene are KGHDR and SFDVKD. The CDR3 extends over 16 amino acids. J gave up 2 bases and V 3 bases, and 4 bases lay outside the gene matches. CDR3 nucleotide sequence: TGTGCCACCAGTGATCCGGGACAGGGGGCTACCTACGAGCAGTACTTC. This encodes CATSDPGQGATYEQYF.

The V call is TRBV15, the J call TRBJ1-4, with D possibly being TRBD1 (5 bases). V lost 0 bases, J lost 8 bases, and 13 bases lay in between. Per the germline V gene, CDR1 is LNHNV and CDR2 is YYDKDF (reference sequence). The CDR3 contains 15 residues. DNA for the CDR3: TGTGCCACCAGCAGAGACGCGGGGGTTGGGGAAAAACTGTTTTTT. This codes for CATSRDAGVGEKLFF.

The V call is TRBV6-1, the J call TRBJ2-5; 10 bases map to TRBD2. CDR1 is MNHNS, CDR2 SASEGT, per germline. V was clipped by 2 bases and J by 7 bases; unmatched bases: 19. This CDR3 contains 19 residues. CDR3: CASSESGVRTSGTRGTQYF. The CDR3 DNA follows: TGTGCCAGCAGTGAATCGGGGGTTCGGACTAGCGGAACAAGAGGGACCCAGTACTTC.

This chain uses TRBV6-5 with TRBJ1-2; 8 bases fit TRBD1. Trimming cost V 6 bases and J 8 bases; bases outside gene matches: 8. Germline V gene sequence: CDR1 MNHEY, CDR2 SVGAGI. The CDR3 runs to 13 residues. The DNA of the CDR3 is TGTGCCAGCAGAGGAGGGACAGGAGGAGGCTACACCTTC. Amino acids: CASRGGTGGGYTF.

The genes are TRBV29-1 and TRBJ1-1; D remains unclear. The V and J ends lost 1 base and 1 base respectively, with 19 bases between them. The CDR3 is made up of 17 amino acids. Germline V gene sequence: CDR1 SQVTM, CDR2 ANQGSEA. The CDR3 DNA reads TGCAGCGTTGAAGGTAGTGGAGGAAAGGCGGCGAACACTGAAGCTTTCTTT. Translating gives CSVEGSGGKAANTEAFF.

This clone was seen a single time. This chain uses TRBV7-2 with TRBJ1-6; TRBD1 matches 7 bases. Germline V lookup: CDR1 SGHTA, CDR2 FQGNSA. Trimming at V came to 3 bases and at J to 3 bases, leaving 2 bases not matched to a gene. This CDR3 has 15 residues. The CDR3 sequence is CASSLGQFYNSPLHF. The CDR3 coding sequence is TGTGCCAGCAGCTTGGGACAGTTCTATAATTCACCCCTCCACTTT.